Below, 25 T cell receptor beta chains from the same sample are listed, as sequenced in a study of vaccination and CD4 T cells after COVID-19. These receptors' targets are unknown. With the Oncomine TCR Beta short-read assay, DNA from cultured CD4+ T cells was sequenced. Using its own MiXCR run on the PCR reads, TCRdb lists one record per CDR3 protein. Among about 11,000 distinct CDR3 sequences, about two fifths were seen once, and the ten largest hold approximately 28%. Specified treatment: approximately 9-day PBMC culture with coronavirus spike peptide pools or control peptides (ViraFEST assay). The source material was CD4+ T cells from blood, cultured in vitro. The receptors were sampled from a human donor who had recovered from COVID-19.

This clonotype was found a few times. The J gene is TRBJ1-2, the V gene TRBV28, with 9 bases lining up with TRBD1. This CDR3 contains 14 residues. The germline CDR1 and CDR2 sequences are MDHEN and SYDVKM. J lost 5 bases, V lost 1 base, and 2 bases had no gene match. CDR3 bases: TGTGCCAGCAGTTTATTTGGACAGGGGTATGGCTACACCTTC. This codes for CASSLFGQGYGYTF.

Here the CDR3 DNA reads TGCAGTGCTAGCGGAATCGATCGGACCACAGATACGCAGTATTTT. Its translation: CSASGIDRTTDTQYF. J is TRBJ2-3 and V is TRBV20-1; D gene uncertain. The CDR3 extends over 15 amino acids. V gave up 3 bases and J gave up 2 bases, with 15 bases separating them. The germline V gene encodes CDR1 DFQATT and CDR2 SNEGSKA (reference sequence).

CDR3: CASSGERTDTQYF. Written as DNA, the CDR3 is TGTGCCAGCAGTGGGGAACGCACAGATACGCAGTATTTT. V usage is TRBV6-4 and J usage is TRBJ2-3; D gene ambiguous. The germline V gene has CDR1 MRHNA and CDR2 SNTAGT. The CDR3 sequence is 13 residues long. V was pared by 4 bases and J by 1 base, with 6 bases between.

This clonotype was detected only a few times. V gene TRBV27 combines with J gene TRBJ1-6, with D uncertain. Trimming cost V 2 bases and J 0 bases, with 8 bases left between them. The CDR3 runs 16 residues. Per germline, CDR1 MNHEY and CDR2 SMNVEV (reference sequence). As DNA, the CDR3 is TGTGCCAGCAGTTTAACTTGGAGCTCCTATAATTCACCCCTCCACTTT. Translated, it gives CASSLTWSSYNSPLHF.

This clonotype was seen more than once but under ten times. The chain employs TRBV11-3 and TRBJ1-2, with D possibly being TRBD1 (6 bases). Trimming pared 8 bases from V and 8 bases from J, leaving 18 bases between. This CDR3 comprises 13 residues. Germline V CDR1 and CDR2: SGHNT, YENEEA. The CDR3 DNA reads as TGTGCCAGCCATACAACAGGGAACTTCGGCTACACCTTC. This sequence encodes CASHTTGNFGYTF.

This clonotype appeared a few times. The chain recombines TRBV10-1 with TRBJ2-7; 7 positions agree with TRBD2. Germline values: CDR1 WNHNN, CDR2 SYGVQD (reference sequence). This CDR3 has 14 amino acids. V lost 0 bases, J lost 3 bases, and 2 bases stayed unmatched. The chain's CDR3 is CASSESGGNYEQYF. CDR3 nucleotides: TGCGCCAGCAGTGAGTCCGGGGGGAACTACGAGCAGTACTTC.

The rearrangement links TRBV30 to TRBJ1-6; D is unresolved. The CDR3 runs 12 residues. Germline CDR1 GTSNPN, CDR2 SVGIG (reference sequence). V was clipped by 2 bases and J by 10 bases, with 9 bases between them. CDR3 protein: CAWSRVGSPLHF. CDR3 nucleotides: TGTGCCTGGAGTCGAGTTGGATCACCCCTCCACTTT.

The V gene is TRBV30, the J gene TRBJ2-7, with D tentatively TRBD1 or TRBD2 (5 bases each). V was cut by 2 bases and J by 2 bases, with 13 bases left in between. Germline lookup yields CDR1 GTSNPN and CDR2 SVGIG (reference sequence). This CDR3 comprises 14 residues. The CDR3 bases are TGTGCCTGGAGTAGAGGGGTTTTCCCCTACGAGCAGTACTTC. Protein sequence: CAWSRGVFPYEQYF.

This chain connects TRBV7-2 to TRBJ2-7; 12 bases are a match to TRBD1. Germline V gene lookup returns CDR1 SGHTA and CDR2 FQGNSA. V was clipped by 5 bases and J by 4 bases; unmatched bases: 6. The CDR3 is 15 residues long. The CDR3 here is CASSVGQGAWYEQYF. DNA for the CDR3: TGTGCCAGCAGCGTGGGACAGGGGGCTTGGTACGAGCAGTACTTC.

The gene calls are TRBV18 and TRBJ2-7, with 10 nucleotides matching TRBD1. Germline V gene data show CDR1 as KGHSH and CDR2 as LQKENI. The CDR3 length is 16 residues. With 2 bases clipped from V and 2 bases from J, the junction kept 6 bases outside the gene matches. The CDR3 here is CASSPGGTGAAYEQYF. CDR3 DNA: TGTGCCAGCTCACCAGGGGGGACAGGGGCAGCCTACGAGCAGTACTTC.

The chain is built from TRBV19 and TRBJ1-1; D is undetermined. The V gene's germline CDR1 is LNHDA and CDR2 SQIVND (reference sequence). CDR3 length equals 14 residues. The ends were cut back, 2 bases at V and 1 base at J, with 8 bases in the middle. CDR3: CASSIYPKNTEAFF. CDR3 bases: TGTGCCAGTAGTATATATCCGAAGAACACTGAAGCTTTCTTT.

V is TRBV2 and J is TRBJ1-1, with TRBD1 as a possible D gene (5 bases). Germline CDR1 SNHLY, CDR2 FYNNEI. V shed 8 bases and J shed 0 bases, with 10 bases lying between them. CDR3 length equals 13 residues. This chain's CDR3 is CASAGLMNTEAFF. CDR3 DNA sequence: TGTGCCAGCGCGGGACTAATGAACACTGAAGCTTTCTTT.

This clonotype was detected only once. V usage is TRBV9 and J usage is TRBJ2-1; no definite D call. Germline CDR1 is SGDLS and CDR2 is YYNGEE. V lost 4 bases to trimming and J lost 1 base, with 12 bases between them. This CDR3 has 15 amino acids. CDR3 amino acids: CASSPRDLSYNEQFF. CDR3 nucleotides: TGTGCCAGCAGCCCCAGAGATCTTTCCTACAATGAGCAGTTCTTC.

The chain couples TRBV24-1 to TRBJ2-7, with a weak D call TRBD2 (7 bases). The germline gives CDR1 KGHDR, CDR2 SFDVKD. With 5 bases removed from V and 0 bases from J, the gap between germline ends came to 13 bases. CDR3 length: 15 residues. CDR3 protein: CATSGGGGGSYEQYF. CDR3 sequence (DNA): TGTGCCACCAGTGGGGGAGGGGGGGGCTCCTACGAGCAGTACTTC.

This clonotype was counted only a few times. The chain couples TRBV7-2 to TRBJ2-1; 8 bases line up with TRBD2. The germline gives CDR1 SGHTA, CDR2 FQGNSA. V lost 1 base, J lost 7 bases, and 6 bases stayed unmatched. The CDR3 has 15 amino acids. CDR3 DNA sequence: TGTGCCAGCAGCTTAGGGACTAGCAATAGGAATGAGCAGTTCTTC. Translation gives CASSLGTSNRNEQFF. Together with reference TRBV7-2 and TRBJ2-1, the CDR3 gives the full variable domain: GAGVSQSPSNKVTEKGKDVELRCDPISGHTALYWYRQSLGQGLEFLIYFQGNSAPDKSGLPSDRFSAERTGGSVSTLTIQRTQQEDSAVYLCASSLGTSNRNEQFFGPGTRLTVL.

J is TRBJ1-6 and V is TRBV28, with a weak D call TRBD1 (5 bases). CDR1 is MDHEN and CDR2 is SYDVKM in the germline V gene. Deletions cut 3 bases from V and 8 bases from J, with 14 bases between. The CDR3 contains 15 residues. CDR3 nucleotides: TGTGCCAGCAGTTTCCCAGGGCTCGCTTATTCACCCCTCCACTTT. Amino acids: CASSFPGLAYSPLHF.

The table lists this clonotype with a few counts. CDR3 amino acids: CASSIVGGNQPQHF. Here the CDR3 DNA reads TGTGCCAGTAGTATAGTTGGGGGGAATCAGCCCCAGCATTTT. This chain joins TRBV19 and TRBJ1-5, with a possible D match to TRBD1 (5 bases). The V and J ends lost 1 base and 4 bases respectively, with 8 bases between them. The CDR3 runs 14 residues. Germline assignment: CDR1 LNHDA and CDR2 SQIVND (reference sequence).

This CDR3 is CASSLARYNEQFF. The DNA of the CDR3 is TGTGCCAGCAGCTTAGCGAGATACAATGAGCAGTTCTTC. The rearrangement joins TRBV7-9 to TRBJ2-1; no clear D. Between the trimmed V and J ends, which lost 0 bases and 4 bases, there was a span of 4 bases. The CDR3 runs 13 residues. In germline, CDR1 is SEHNR, CDR2 FQNEAQ (reference sequence).

This clonotype was found a few times. The chain carries TRBV20-1 and TRBJ2-4; weak D call: TRBD1 (6 bases). There are 13 residues in the CDR3. The germline V gene has CDR1 DFQATT and CDR2 SNEGSKA (reference sequence). V lost 7 bases and J 6 bases, leaving 16 bases between the germline ends. Here the CDR3 DNA reads TGCAGTGTTATGGGCAGGGGCGGAAACATTCAGTACTTC. This codes for CSVMGRGGNIQYF.

The chain carries TRBV6-2 or TRBV6-3 and TRBJ2-7, with TRBD2 matching 10 bases. CDR1 and CDR2 (germline): MNHEY, SVGEGT. Losses at the gene ends were 4 bases for V and 8 bases for J; bases not matched to a gene: 11. The CDR3 contains 15 residues. This CDR3 reads CASSSSPAGGSQQYF. The CDR3 nucleotides read TGTGCCAGCAGTTCCTCCCCAGCGGGAGGGAGCCAGCAGTACTTC.

J is TRBJ1-1 and V is TRBV12-3 or TRBV12-4; D may be TRBD1 (6 bases). The CDR3 contains 16 residues. The V and J ends lost 6 bases and 1 base respectively, with 18 bases between them. CDR3 nucleotides: TGTGCCAGCAGCCGTACCCGGACAGCTTGGAACACTGAAGCTTTCTTT. Translation gives CASSRTRTAWNTEAFF.

The chain employs TRBV15 and TRBJ2-7; D unresolved. Germline CDR1 LNHNV, CDR2 YYDKDF (reference sequence). The CDR3 is 15 amino acids. The V end lost 0 bases, the J end lost 0 bases, and 9 bases lay between the germline ends. CDR3 coding DNA: TGTGCCACCAGCAGAGATCGTGTCCGCTCCTACGAGCAGTACTTC. As protein: CATSRDRVRSYEQYF.

The chain links TRBV24-1 to TRBJ2-2; 8 bases line up with TRBD1. There are 18 residues in the CDR3. With V trimmed by 2 bases and J by 3 bases, 10 bases remained unmatched. The germline V gene encodes CDR1 KGHDR and CDR2 SFDVKD. CDR3 DNA: TGTGCCACCAGTGATTCAGCCCAGGGGGCGCTTCACACCGGGGAGCTGTTTTTT. It translates to CATSDSAQGALHTGELFF.

This clonotype was counted between two and nine times. The gene calls are TRBV6-1 and TRBJ2-5; TRBD1 is a possible D gene (6 bases). The germline V gene has CDR1 MNHNS and CDR2 SASEGT. This CDR3 has 14 amino acids. V lost 7 bases and J 4 bases, leaving 16 bases between the germline ends. The CDR3 loop reads CASKLTGLGETQYF. In nucleotides, the CDR3 is TGTGCCAGCAAACTTACAGGGCTGGGAGAGACCCAGTACTTC.

This clonotype was seen more than once but under ten times. The V and J genes are TRBV6-5 and TRBJ2-2; D remains ambiguous. Trimming removed 3 bases from V and 1 base from J, with 6 bases in between. Germline CDR1 reads MNHEY; CDR2 reads SVGAGI. The CDR3 is 14 residues long. The CDR3 is CASSYRRNTGELFF. The CDR3 region has the DNA TGTGCCAGCAGTTATAGAAGGAACACCGGGGAGCTGTTTTTT.